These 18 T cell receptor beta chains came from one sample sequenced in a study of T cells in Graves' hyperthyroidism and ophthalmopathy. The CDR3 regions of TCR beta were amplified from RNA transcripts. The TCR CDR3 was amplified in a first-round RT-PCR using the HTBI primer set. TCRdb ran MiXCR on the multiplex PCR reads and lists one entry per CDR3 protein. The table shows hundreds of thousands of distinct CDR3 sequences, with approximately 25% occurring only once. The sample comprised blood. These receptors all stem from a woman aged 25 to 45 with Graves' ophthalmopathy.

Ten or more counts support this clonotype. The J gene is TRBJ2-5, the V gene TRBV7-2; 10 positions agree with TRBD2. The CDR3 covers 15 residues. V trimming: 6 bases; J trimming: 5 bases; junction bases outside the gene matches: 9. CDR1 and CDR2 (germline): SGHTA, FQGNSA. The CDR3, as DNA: TGTGCCAGCAGACCCTCAGCGGGGGGGTGGGAGACCCAGTACTTC. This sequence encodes CASRPSAGGWETQYF.

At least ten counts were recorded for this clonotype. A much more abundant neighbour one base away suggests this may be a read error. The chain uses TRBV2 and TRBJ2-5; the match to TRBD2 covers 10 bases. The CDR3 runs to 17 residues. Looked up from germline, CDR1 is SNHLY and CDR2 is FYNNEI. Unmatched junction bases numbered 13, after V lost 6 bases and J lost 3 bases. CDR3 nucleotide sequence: TGTGCCAGCAGCCATCCTACGCGGCTAGCGGGGGAAGAGACCCAGTACTTC. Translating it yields CASSHPTRLAGEETQYF. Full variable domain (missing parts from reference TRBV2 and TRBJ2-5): EPEVTQTPSHQVTQMGQEVILRCVPISNHLYFYWYRQILGQKVEFLVSFYNNEISEKSEIFDDQFSVERPDGSNFTLKIRSTKLEDSAMYFCASSHPTRLAGEETQYFGPGTRLLVL.

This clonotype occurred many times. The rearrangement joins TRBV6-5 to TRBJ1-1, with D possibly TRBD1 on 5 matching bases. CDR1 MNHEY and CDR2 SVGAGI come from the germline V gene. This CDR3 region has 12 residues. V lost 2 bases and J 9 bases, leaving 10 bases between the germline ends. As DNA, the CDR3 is TGTGCCAGCAGTTACCAGGCAGGGCAAGCTTTCTTT. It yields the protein CASSYQAGQAFF.

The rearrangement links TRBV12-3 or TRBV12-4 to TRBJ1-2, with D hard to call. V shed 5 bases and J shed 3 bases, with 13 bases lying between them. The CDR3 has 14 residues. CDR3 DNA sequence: TGTGCCAGCAGTCCCCGTAGAGGGTACTATGGCTACACCTTC. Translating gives CASSPRRGYYGYTF.

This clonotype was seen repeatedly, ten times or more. CDR3 in amino acids: CASSLGVAGGLAYEQYF. Written as DNA, the CDR3 is TGTGCCAGCAGTTTGGGAGTAGCGGGGGGGCTGGCCTACGAGCAGTACTTC. The V call is TRBV12-3 or TRBV12-4, the J call TRBJ2-7; 11 nucleotides agree with TRBD2. The CDR3 covers 17 residues. After removal of 3 bases from V and 2 bases from J, the junction contained 9 bases not matched to a gene.

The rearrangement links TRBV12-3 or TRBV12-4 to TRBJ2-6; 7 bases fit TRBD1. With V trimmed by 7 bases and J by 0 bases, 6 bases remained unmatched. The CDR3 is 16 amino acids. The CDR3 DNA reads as TGTGCCAGCAAAGTAGACAGGGCCTCTGGGGCCAACGTCCTGACTTTC. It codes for CASKVDRASGANVLTF.

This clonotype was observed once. The CDR3 DNA is TGTGCCAGCTCACCGGACCTGAGCGGAGAGACCCAGTACTTC. Translating it yields CASSPDLSGETQYF. This chain joins TRBV18 and TRBJ2-5; D is possibly TRBD2 (5 bases). CDR3 length: 14 residues. The V gene's germline CDR1 is KGHSH and CDR2 LQKENI. The V end lost 3 bases, the J end lost 4 bases, and 12 bases lay between the germline ends.

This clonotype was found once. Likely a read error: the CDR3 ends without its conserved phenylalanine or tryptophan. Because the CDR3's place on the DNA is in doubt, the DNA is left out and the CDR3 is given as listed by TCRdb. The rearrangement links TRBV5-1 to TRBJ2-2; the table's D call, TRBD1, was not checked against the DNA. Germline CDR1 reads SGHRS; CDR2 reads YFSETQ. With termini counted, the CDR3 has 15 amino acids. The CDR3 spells CASSLGQGYTGELCL.

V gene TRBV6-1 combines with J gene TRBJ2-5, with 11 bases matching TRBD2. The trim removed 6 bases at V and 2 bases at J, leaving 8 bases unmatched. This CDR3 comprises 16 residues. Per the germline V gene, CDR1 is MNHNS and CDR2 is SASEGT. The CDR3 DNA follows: TGTGCCAGCAGACCCTGGACTAGCGGGCGTCAAGAGACCCAGTACTTC. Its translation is CASRPWTSGRQETQYF.

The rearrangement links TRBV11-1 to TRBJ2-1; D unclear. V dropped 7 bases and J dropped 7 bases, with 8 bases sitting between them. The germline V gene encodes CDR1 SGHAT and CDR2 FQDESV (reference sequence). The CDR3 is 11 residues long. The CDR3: CASTSRNEQFF. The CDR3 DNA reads TGTGCCAGCACCTCTAGGAATGAGCAGTTCTTC.

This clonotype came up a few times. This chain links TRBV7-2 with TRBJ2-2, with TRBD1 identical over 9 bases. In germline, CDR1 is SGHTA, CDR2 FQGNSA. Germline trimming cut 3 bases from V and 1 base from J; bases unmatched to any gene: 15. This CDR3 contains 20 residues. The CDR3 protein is CASSFGRRSWTGENTGELFF. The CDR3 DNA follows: TGTGCCAGCAGCTTTGGGAGGAGGAGTTGGACAGGGGAGAACACCGGGGAGCTGTTTTTT.

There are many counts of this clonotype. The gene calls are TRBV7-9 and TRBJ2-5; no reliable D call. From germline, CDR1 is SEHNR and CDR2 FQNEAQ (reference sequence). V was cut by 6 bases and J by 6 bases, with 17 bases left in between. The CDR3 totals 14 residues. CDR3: CASRDTEHGQTQYF. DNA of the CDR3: TGTGCCAGCAGAGACACAGAACACGGGCAGACCCAGTACTTC.

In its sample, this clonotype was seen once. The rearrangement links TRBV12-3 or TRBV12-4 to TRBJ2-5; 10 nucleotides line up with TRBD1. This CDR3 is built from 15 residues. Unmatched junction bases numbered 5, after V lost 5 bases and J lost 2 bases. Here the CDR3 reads CASSDRGRTQETQYF. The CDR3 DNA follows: TGTGCCAGCAGTGACAGGGGGCGTACACAAGAGACCCAGTACTTC.

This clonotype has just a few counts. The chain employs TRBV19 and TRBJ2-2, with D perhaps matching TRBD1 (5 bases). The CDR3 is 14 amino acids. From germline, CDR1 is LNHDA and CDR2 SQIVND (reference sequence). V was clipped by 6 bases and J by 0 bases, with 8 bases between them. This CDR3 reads CASRQESNTGELFF. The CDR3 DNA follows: TGTGCCAGTAGACAGGAGTCGAACACCGGGGAGCTGTTTTTT.

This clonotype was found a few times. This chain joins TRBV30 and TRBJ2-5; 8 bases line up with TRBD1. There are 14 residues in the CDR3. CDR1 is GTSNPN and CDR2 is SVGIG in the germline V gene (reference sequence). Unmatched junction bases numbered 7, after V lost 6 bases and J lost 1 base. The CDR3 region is CACGTGTFQETQYF. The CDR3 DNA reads TGTGCCTGTGGGACAGGAACCTTCCAAGAGACCCAGTACTTC.

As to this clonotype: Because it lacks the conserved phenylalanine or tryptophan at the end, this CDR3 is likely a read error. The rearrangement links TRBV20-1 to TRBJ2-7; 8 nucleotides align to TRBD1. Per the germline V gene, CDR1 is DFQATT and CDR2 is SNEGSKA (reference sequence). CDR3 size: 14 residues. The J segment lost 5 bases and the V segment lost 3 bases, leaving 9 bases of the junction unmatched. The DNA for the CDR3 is TGCAGTGCTAGGAGAACTGGACAGGGAAACGAGCAGTACTAC. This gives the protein CSARRTGQGNEQYY.

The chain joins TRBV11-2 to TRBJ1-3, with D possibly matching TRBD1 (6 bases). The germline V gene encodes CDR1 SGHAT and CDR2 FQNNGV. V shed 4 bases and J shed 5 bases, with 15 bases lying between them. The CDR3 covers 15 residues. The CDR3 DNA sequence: TGTGCCAGCAGCTCATACAGGGAACGGAGAAACACCATATATTTT. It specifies CASSSYRERRNTIYF.

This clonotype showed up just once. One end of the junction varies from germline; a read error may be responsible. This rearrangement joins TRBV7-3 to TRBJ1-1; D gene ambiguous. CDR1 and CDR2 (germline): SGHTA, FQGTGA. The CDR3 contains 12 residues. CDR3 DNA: TGTGCCAGCAGCTCCTCAGGAGGTAAAGCCTTCTTT. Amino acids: CASSSSGGKAFF. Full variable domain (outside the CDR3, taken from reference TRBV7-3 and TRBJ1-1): GAGVSQTPSNKVTEKGKYVELRCDPISGHTALYWYRQSLGQGPEFLIYFQGTGAADDSGLPNDRFFAVRPEGSVSTLKIQRTERGDSAVYLCASSSSGGKAFFGQGTRLTVV.